The 27 T cell receptor beta chains below all came from one sample that was sequenced in a study of early T cells in non-severe SARS-CoV-2 infection. One entry per CDR3 protein results from TCRdb running MiXCR on the 5' RACE reads. The table lists around 55,000 distinct CDR3 sequences, around 7% of them singletons. The source material was whole blood, sampled at baseline. The receptors here all came from an adult who was a healthcare worker with PCR-confirmed SARS-CoV-2 infection or an uninfected control (not recorded which).

This clonotype was found many times. The chain combines TRBV20-1 with TRBJ2-3; TRBD2 matches 14 bases. The CDR3 contains 14 residues. V lost 3 bases, J lost 6 bases, and 2 bases stayed unmatched. Germline V gene data show CDR1 as DFQATT and CDR2 as SNEGSKA (reference sequence). CDR3 DNA: TGCAGTGCTAGCGGGACTAGCGGGGGTGATACGCAGTATTTT. Its translation: CSASGTSGGDTQYF.

This clonotype appeared many times. The J gene is TRBJ1-6, the V gene TRBV20-1; 8 bases map to TRBD1. CDR1 is DFQATT and CDR2 is SNEGSKA in the germline V gene (reference sequence). The CDR3 runs 14 residues. The junction had 4 bases not matched to a gene; V was cut back by 2 bases and J by 7 bases. The CDR3 DNA follows: TGCAGTGCTAGATCGAACAGGGGGAATTCACCCCTCCACTTT. It encodes CSARSNRGNSPLHF.

This clonotype appeared a few times. The gene calls are TRBV4-3 and TRBJ2-5; D remains unclear. This CDR3 has 14 residues. Deletions cut 2 bases from V and 4 bases from J, with 11 bases between. Germline V lookup: CDR1 LGHNA, CDR2 YSLEER. The CDR3 protein is CASSQSQGIETQYF. Here the CDR3 DNA reads TGCGCCAGCAGCCAAAGTCAAGGGATAGAGACCCAGTACTTC.

This clonotype was seen ten or more times. The gene calls are TRBV5-1 and TRBJ2-7, with TRBD1 matching 11 bases. This CDR3 is 16 amino acids long. V shed 4 bases and J 4 bases; nucleotides not matched to a gene: 10. Germline lookup yields CDR1 SGHRS and CDR2 YFSETQ. In DNA, the CDR3 is TGCGCCAGCAGCCACGGACAGGGGGCACACATTTACGAGCAGTACTTC. Amino acid sequence: CASSHGQGAHIYEQYF.

This clonotype has just a few counts. The rearrangement uses TRBV28 and TRBJ2-1; D is unclear. The V gene's germline CDR1 is MDHEN and CDR2 SYDVKM. V was clipped by 4 bases and J by 0 bases, with 10 bases between them. The CDR3 loop spans 15 amino acids. CDR3 sequence reads: CASSSGPASYNEQFF. CDR3 bases: TGTGCCAGCAGTTCCGGGCCGGCCTCCTACAATGAGCAGTTCTTC.

This clonotype was counted at least ten times. The chain is built from TRBV28 and TRBJ2-6, with 11 bases identical to TRBD1. This CDR3 has 17 residues. V lost 5 bases to trimming and J lost 4 bases; unmatched junction nucleotides: 7. The germline V gene encodes CDR1 MDHEN and CDR2 SYDVKM. In nucleotides, the CDR3 is TGTGCCAGCAGTCAGGGACAGGGGGATGCCGGGGCCAACGTCCTGACTTTC. Its protein is CASSQGQGDAGANVLTF.

This clonotype has a count of ten or more. The V gene is TRBV5-1, the J gene TRBJ2-3; 9 bases are shared with TRBD2. This CDR3 spans 15 amino acids. V lost 6 bases, J lost 1 base, and 6 bases stayed unmatched. Germline V CDR1 and CDR2: SGHRS, YFSETQ. CDR3: CASNGLASGTDTQYF. As DNA, the CDR3 is TGCGCCAGCAATGGACTAGCGAGTGGCACAGATACGCAGTATTTT.

CDR3 DNA sequence: TGTGCCAGCACTACCCCTGATGAAGCAGCCAAAAACATTCAGTACTTC. Translation gives CASTTPDEAAKNIQYF. The chain couples TRBV6-5 to TRBJ2-4; D gene unclear. CDR3 length: 16 residues. V lost 7 bases to trimming and J lost 0 bases, with 16 bases between them. The V gene's germline CDR1 is MNHEY and CDR2 SVGAGI.

The table lists this clonotype with many counts. The V gene is TRBV5-1, the J gene TRBJ1-6; 8 nucleotides agree with TRBD1. Germline CDR1 and CDR2: SGHRS and YFSETQ. The CDR3 sequence is 15 residues long. V was clipped by 4 bases and J by 7 bases; unmatched bases: 7. The CDR3 spells CASSTGQGVNSPLHF. DNA for the CDR3: TGCGCCAGCAGCACCGGACAGGGAGTGAATTCACCCCTCCACTTT.

There are many counts of this clonotype. The rearrangement links TRBV19 to TRBJ1-5; D not resolved. This CDR3 region has 17 residues. Germline values: CDR1 LNHDA, CDR2 SQIVND (reference sequence). V lost 5 bases and J lost 0, with 17 bases in between. The CDR3 sequence is CASSLRGPWNSNQPQHF. In DNA form, the CDR3 reads TGTGCCAGTAGTCTCCGCGGGCCTTGGAATAGCAATCAGCCCCAGCATTTT.

This chain joins TRBV7-2 and TRBJ2-3; no firm D call. Trimming shortened V by 0 bases and J by 8 bases, and 18 bases separated the two germline ends. The CDR3 length is 16 residues. Germline loops: CDR1 SGHTA, CDR2 FQGNSA. In DNA form, the CDR3 reads TGTGCCAGCAGCTTAGCTATTTGGGCAGAGGCAGGTACGCAGTATTTT. This codes for CASSLAIWAEAGTQYF.

The table lists this clonotype with many counts. V gene TRBV12-3 or TRBV12-4 combines with J gene TRBJ1-2, with D unclear. This CDR3 has 13 residues. The ends were cut back, 3 bases at V and 11 bases at J, with 16 bases in the middle. The CDR3: CASSFSGEGWYTF. The CDR3 region has the DNA TGTGCCAGCAGTTTTAGTGGAGAGGGCTGGTACACCTTC.

This clonotype was detected many times. The chain employs TRBV7-6 and TRBJ1-1, with D uncertain. V was trimmed by 4 bases and J by 3 bases, leaving 9 bases between them. There are 13 residues in the CDR3. Per germline, CDR1 SGHVS and CDR2 FNYEAQ. CDR3 region: CASSSNVDTEAFF. The CDR3 bases are TGTGCCAGCAGCTCCAATGTAGACACTGAAGCTTTCTTT.

This clonotype has at least ten counts. This CDR3 reads CASRTSGDYGYTF. The CDR3, as DNA: TGTGCCAGCCGCACCTCAGGGGACTATGGCTACACCTTC. The chain links TRBV28 to TRBJ1-2; D perhaps matches TRBD1 (6 bases). V was trimmed by 8 bases and J by 3 bases, leaving 13 bases between them. Germline values: CDR1 MDHEN, CDR2 SYDVKM. The CDR3 sequence is 13 residues long.

CDR3 in DNA: TGTGCCAGCTCACGGGATCCTGGGGAGCCCCAGCATTTT. Translation: CASSRDPGEPQHF. The chain recombines TRBV18 with TRBJ1-5; no firm D call. This CDR3 has 13 residues. Germline loops: CDR1 KGHSH, CDR2 LQKENI. V lost 4 bases to trimming and J lost 8 bases, with 12 bases between them. The entire variable domain, with the rest obtained from reference TRBV18 and TRBJ1-5, is as follows: NAGVMQNPRHLVRRRGQEARLRCSPMKGHSHVYWYRQLPEEGLKFMVYLQKENIIDESGMPKERFSAEFPKEGPSILRIQQVVRGDSAAYFCASSRDPGEPQHFGDGTRLSIL.

Ten or more counts support this clonotype. J is TRBJ1-2 and V is TRBV6-5, with D possibly TRBD1 on 5 matching bases. The V gene's germline CDR1 is MNHEY and CDR2 SVGAGI. The CDR3 loop spans 12 amino acids. With 5 bases removed from V and 4 bases from J, the gap between germline ends came to 8 bases. CDR3 in DNA: TGTGCCAGCAGTACGGGACGCTATGGCTACACCTTC. Protein product: CASSTGRYGYTF.

Many counts were recorded for this clonotype. The chain recombines TRBV5-4 with TRBJ1-2; TRBD1 matches at 7 bases. Germline assignment: CDR1 SGHNT and CDR2 YYREEE (reference sequence). V shed 1 base, J shed 5 bases, and the junction held 8 bases outside the gene matches. This CDR3 is built from 15 residues. This chain's CDR3 is CASSLMRQGEYGYTF. CDR3 coding DNA: TGTGCCAGCAGCTTGATGAGGCAGGGGGAATATGGCTACACCTTC.

This clonotype was detected many times. The V gene is TRBV4-3, the J gene TRBJ1-4, with no clear D. Germline loops: CDR1 LGHNA, CDR2 YSLEER. The CDR3 consists of 13 residues. The V gene lost 4 bases and the J gene lost 7 bases, with 10 bases spanning the gap. Here the CDR3 DNA reads TGCGCCAGCAGCCCCCGGACCAGTGAAAAACTGTTTTTT. Protein: CASSPRTSEKLFF.

J is TRBJ2-5 and V is TRBV29-1; D is possibly TRBD1 or TRBD2 (6 bases each). Germline CDR1 and CDR2: SQVTM and ANQGSEA. The CDR3 totals 12 residues. Trimming shortened V by 6 bases and J by 1 base, and 9 bases separated the two germline ends. CDR3 sequence reads: CSVRGPQETQYF. The DNA of the CDR3 is TGCAGCGTCCGGGGGCCCCAAGAGACCCAGTACTTC. The variable domain in full, with the rest retrieved from reference TRBV29-1 and TRBJ2-5, is SAVISQKPSRDICQRGTSLTIQCQVDSQVTMMFWYRQQPGQSLTLIATANQGSEATYESGFVIDKFPISRPNLTFSTLTVSNMSPEDSSIYLCSVRGPQETQYFGPGTRLLVL.

This clonotype was recorded many times. The chain uses TRBV19 and TRBJ1-5; no clear D. The CDR3 is made up of 13 amino acids. V lost 10 bases and J 2 bases, leaving 12 bases between the germline ends. Looked up from germline, CDR1 is LNHDA and CDR2 is SQIVND (reference sequence). CDR3 sequence (DNA): TGTGCCACTGCGGGGTCCGGCAATCAGCCCCAGCATTTT. Translation gives CATAGSGNQPQHF.

The sample holds a few counts of this clonotype. V usage is TRBV5-4 and J usage is TRBJ2-3; TRBD1 matches at 9 bases. Germline V lookup: CDR1 SGHNT, CDR2 YYREEE (reference sequence). The CDR3 sequence is 15 residues long. V was pared by 3 bases and J by 5 bases, with 7 bases of the junction left unmatched. This CDR3 is CASSSQQGAEDTQYF. Written as DNA, the CDR3 is TGTGCCAGCAGCTCTCAACAGGGGGCGGAAGATACGCAGTATTTT. Drawing the rest from reference TRBV5-4 and TRBJ2-3, the complete variable domain is ETGVTQSPTHLIKTRGQQVTLRCSSQSGHNTVSWYQQALGQGPQFIFQYYREEENGRGNFPPRFSGLQFPNYSSELNVNALELDDSALYLCASSSQQGAEDTQYFGPGTRLTVL.

This clonotype was counted ten times or more. The chain joins TRBV20-1 to TRBJ1-1, with D perhaps TRBD1 (6 bases). CDR1 DFQATT and CDR2 SNEGSKA come from the germline V gene (reference sequence). V dropped 3 bases and J dropped 1 base, with 9 bases sitting between them. CDR3 size: 13 residues. CDR3: CSARLGGNTEAFF. The CDR3 DNA sequence: TGCAGTGCTAGGTTAGGGGGGAACACTGAAGCTTTCTTT.

V and J are TRBV28 and TRBJ2-7; 7 bases map to TRBD2. This CDR3 spans 18 amino acids. The V and J ends lost 3 bases and 0 bases, in that order; junction bases with no gene match: 14. Germline lookup yields CDR1 MDHEN and CDR2 SYDVKM. The CDR3 sequence: CASSFPPPSGASSYEQYF. The CDR3 DNA reads TGTGCCAGCAGTTTCCCCCCCCCAAGCGGGGCATCCTCCTACGAGCAGTACTTC. The full variable domain, in which reference TRBV28 and TRBJ2-7 provide the parts outside the CDR3, is DVKVTQSSRYLVKRTGEKVFLECVQDMDHENMFWYRQDPGLGLRLIYFSYDVKMKEKGDIPEGYSVSREKKERFSLILESASTNQTSMYLCASSFPPPSGASSYEQYFGPGTRLTVT.

The table lists this clonotype with a few counts. V and J are TRBV29-1 and TRBJ2-1; 8 bases are shared with TRBD1. Germline values: CDR1 SQVTM, CDR2 ANQGSEA. The ends lost 7 bases at V and 4 bases at J; junction bases unmatched: 3. There are 12 residues in the CDR3. For the CDR3, the DNA is TGCAGCGCAGGGGGCGGTTACAATGAGCAGTTCTTC. Amino acid sequence: CSAGGGYNEQFF.

This clonotype showed up many times. The chain has TRBV29-1 and TRBJ2-7; D ambiguous. The CDR3 totals 12 residues. Deletions cut 3 bases from V and 3 bases from J, with 9 bases between. Germline-derived CDR1 and CDR2 are SQVTM and ANQGSEA. CDR3: CSVEESGYEQYF. The DNA for the CDR3 is TGCAGCGTTGAGGAGTCGGGCTACGAGCAGTACTTC.

The V and J genes are TRBV28 and TRBJ1-6; 7 bases are a match to TRBD1. CDR1 is MDHEN, CDR2 SYDVKM, per germline. This CDR3 has 20 residues. With V trimmed by 4 bases and J by 0 bases, 15 bases remained unmatched. CDR3 sequence: CASSYHKTFRGSSYNSPLHF. In DNA, the CDR3 is TGTGCCAGCAGTTACCATAAAACTTTCAGGGGGAGCTCCTATAATTCACCCCTCCACTTT.

This clonotype was seen many times. The chain recombines TRBV6-5 with TRBJ2-7; D unresolved. This CDR3 is 13 amino acids long. The V and J ends lost 6 bases and 4 bases respectively, with 13 bases between them. The germline CDR1 and CDR2 sequences are MNHEY and SVGAGI. The CDR3 protein is CASSPGGVYEQYF. CDR3 nucleotides: TGTGCCAGCAGCCCAGGTGGGGTGTACGAGCAGTACTTC.